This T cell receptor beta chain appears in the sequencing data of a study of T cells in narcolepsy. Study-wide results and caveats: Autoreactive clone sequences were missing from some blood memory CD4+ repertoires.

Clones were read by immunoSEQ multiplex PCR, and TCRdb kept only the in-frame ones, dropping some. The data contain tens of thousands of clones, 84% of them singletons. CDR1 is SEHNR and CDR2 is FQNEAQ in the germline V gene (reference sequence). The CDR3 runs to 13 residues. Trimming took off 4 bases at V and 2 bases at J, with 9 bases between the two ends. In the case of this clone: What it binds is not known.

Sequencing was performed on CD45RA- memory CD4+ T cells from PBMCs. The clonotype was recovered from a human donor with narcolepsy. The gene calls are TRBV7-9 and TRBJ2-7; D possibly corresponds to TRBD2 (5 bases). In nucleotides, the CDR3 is TGTGCCAGCAGCTGGACTCCTACCTACGAGCAGTACTTC. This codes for CASSWTPTYEQYF.